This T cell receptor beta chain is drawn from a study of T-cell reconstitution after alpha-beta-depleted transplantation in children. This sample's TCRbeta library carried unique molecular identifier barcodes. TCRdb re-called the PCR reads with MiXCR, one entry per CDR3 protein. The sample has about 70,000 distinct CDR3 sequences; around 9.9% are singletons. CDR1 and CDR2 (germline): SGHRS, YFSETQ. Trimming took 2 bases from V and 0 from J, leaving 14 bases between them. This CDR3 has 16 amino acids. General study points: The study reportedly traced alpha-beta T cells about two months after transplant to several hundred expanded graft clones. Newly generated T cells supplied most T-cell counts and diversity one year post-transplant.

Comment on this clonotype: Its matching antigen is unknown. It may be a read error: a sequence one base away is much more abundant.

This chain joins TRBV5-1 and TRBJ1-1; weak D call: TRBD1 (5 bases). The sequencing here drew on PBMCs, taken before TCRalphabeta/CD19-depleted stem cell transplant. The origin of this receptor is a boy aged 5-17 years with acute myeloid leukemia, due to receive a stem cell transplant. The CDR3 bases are TGCGCCAGCAGCTTCGTCGTAGGGGTCTTGAACACTGAAGCTTTCTTT. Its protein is CASSFVVGVLNTEAFF.